This entry concerns a single TCR beta chain. Its cognate antigen is unknown. The sample is drawn from a study of OX40 agonist ivuxolimab in advanced cancers. Whole-study context: Participants averaged about 60 years of age (range about 23 to 80) and were 75% to 90% male. Study conclusions and caveats: CD8+ T cells averaged more expanded clones than CD4+.

V lost 3 bases, J lost 0 bases, and 6 bases lay in between. The CDR3 runs 15 residues. CDR1 and CDR2 (germline): PRHDT, FYEKMQ (reference sequence). Method: immunoSEQ multiplex PCR; TCRdb's copy keeps in-frame clones and lacks some. The table shows tens of thousands of clones, with 90% to 95% occurring only once. The sequencing here drew on CD4+ or CD8+ T cells sorted from blood, taken in a trial of the OX40 agonist ivuxolimab. This TCR derives from an adult with an advanced solid tumor such as melanoma, head and neck, liver or kidney cancer. The genes are TRBV13 and TRBJ1-6; D gene uncertain. CDR3 sequence: CASSFGSSYNSPLHF. DNA for the CDR3: TGTGCCAGCAGCTTCGGGAGCTCCTATAATTCACCCCTCCACTTT.